The 14 T cell receptor beta chains listed next were all sequenced from one sample in a study of blood T cell repertoires in COVID-19. The repertoire was sequenced with immunoSEQ multiplex PCR; TCRdb's copy has only in-frame clones and lacks some. Of under 200,000 clones in the sample, almost 85% were seen once. Source material: peripheral blood. The receptors derive from a woman of 80 years or more with COVID-19, enrolled during active disease.

This clone showed up just once. This chain connects TRBV6-5 to TRBJ1-6, with 8 bases lining up with TRBD1. The CDR3 is made up of 13 amino acids. V lost 6 bases to trimming and J lost 9 bases; unmatched junction nucleotides: 4. The germline CDR1 and CDR2 sequences are MNHEY and SVGAGI. This CDR3 reads CASRRDRPSPLHF. The CDR3 bases are TGTGCCAGCAGAAGGGACAGGCCTTCACCCCTCCACTTT.

The gene calls are TRBV7-6 and TRBJ2-2; a possible D gene is TRBD2 (5 bases). The V end lost 0 bases, the J end lost 5 bases, and 13 bases lay between the germline ends. This CDR3 has 16 amino acids. Germline CDR1 reads SGHVS; CDR2 reads FNYEAQ. CDR3 region: CASSLARVGSTGELFF. CDR3 nucleotides: TGTGCCAGCAGCTTAGCGCGGGTAGGGTCGACCGGGGAGCTGTTTTTT.

The chain joins TRBV7-2 to TRBJ2-1; D might be TRBD2 (6 bases). Trimming shortened V by 8 bases and J by 7 bases, and 21 bases separated the two germline ends. The length of the CDR3 is 15 residues. Germline lookup yields CDR1 SGHTA and CDR2 FQGNSA. The CDR3 bases are TGTGCCAGCTTCAGGACGTTAGCGGCCGGGAATGAGCAGTTCTTC. It specifies CASFRTLAAGNEQFF. Full variable domain (rest looked up from reference TRBV7-2 and TRBJ2-1): GAGVSQSPSNKVTEKGKDVELRCDPISGHTALYWYRQSLGQGLEFLIYFQGNSAPDKSGLPSDRFSAERTGGSVSTLTIQRTQQEDSAVYLCASFRTLAAGNEQFFGPGTRLTVL.

This chain joins TRBV18 and TRBJ2-7; D might be TRBD2 (6 bases). Germline V gene sequence: CDR1 KGHSH, CDR2 LQKENI. This CDR3 spans 15 amino acids. Trimming took off 0 bases at V and 6 bases at J, with 15 bases between the two ends. The CDR3 sequence is CASSPPSGGGSEQYF. DNA for the CDR3: TGTGCCAGCTCACCACCTTCCGGGGGTGGGTCCGAGCAGTACTTC.

This clone was seen more than once but under ten times. The chain recombines TRBV30 with TRBJ2-5, with D possibly being TRBD1 (6 bases). The germline CDR1 and CDR2 sequences are GTSNPN and SVGIG (reference sequence). This CDR3 is built from 15 residues. V gave up 0 bases and J gave up 5 bases, with 16 bases separating them. The CDR3 here is CAWSVGGGSRETQYF. The CDR3 nucleotides are TGTGCCTGGAGTGTAGGGGGTGGTAGCCGGGAGACCCAGTACTTC.

This chain links TRBV28 with TRBJ2-7; D gene ambiguous. The germline V gene has CDR1 MDHEN and CDR2 SYDVKM. V was cut by 4 bases and J by 3 bases, with 10 bases left in between. The CDR3 extends over 13 amino acids. The CDR3 loop is CASSSLVNYEQYF. Here the CDR3 DNA reads TGTGCCAGCAGTTCCTTAGTGAACTACGAGCAGTACTTC.

The chain couples TRBV28 to TRBJ1-1, with D hard to call. The V and J ends lost 6 bases and 7 bases respectively, with 18 bases between them. The CDR3 sequence is 14 residues long. Germline CDR1 MDHEN, CDR2 SYDVKM. DNA for the CDR3: TGTGCCAGCAGCCATGCTGAGACAAGGAATGAAGCTTTCTTT. Translating it yields CASSHAETRNEAFF.

This clone was observed once. The chain joins TRBV7-2 to TRBJ2-1, with 9 bases fitting TRBD2. Germline CDR1 reads SGHTA; CDR2 reads FQGNSA. CDR3 length: 17 amino acids. The V segment lost 1 base and the J segment 11 bases; nucleotides outside the gene matches: 15. The CDR3 DNA sequence: TGTGCCAGCAGCTTAGTTTTGCGGGGGGGCCCCCTCTTAAAGCAGTTCTTC. Encoded protein: CASSLVLRGGPLLKQFF.

The count of this clone is one. The V gene is TRBV9, the J gene TRBJ1-4; TRBD1 might be the D (6 bases). Germline CDR1 reads SGDLS; CDR2 reads YYNGEE. The CDR3 runs to 16 residues. V was shortened by 3 bases and J by 6 bases, with 18 bases between the two germline ends. This chain's CDR3 is CASSAQQGMPYEKLFF. CDR3 bases: TGTGCCAGCAGCGCACAACAGGGCATGCCCTATGAAAAACTGTTTTTT.

The chain has TRBV30 and TRBJ2-7; 11 positions match TRBD2. The CDR3 covers 17 residues. Losses at the gene ends were 1 base for V and 3 bases for J; bases not matched to a gene: 11. Germline CDR1 reads GTSNPN; CDR2 reads SVGIG (reference sequence). The DNA of the CDR3 is TGTGCCTGGAGTGCCCCGCTACTAGCGGGAGTTGTCTACGAGCAGTACTTC. This gives the protein CAWSAPLLAGVVYEQYF.

V usage is TRBV7-8 and J usage is TRBJ1-1; TRBD1 is a possible D gene (6 bases). The CDR3 extends over 16 amino acids. The ends were cut back, 5 bases at V and 2 bases at J, with 18 bases in the middle. The germline CDR1 and CDR2 sequences are SGHVS and FQNEAQ. CDR3 in DNA: TGTGCCAGCAGCCCCTGGGGGGGCATTTTAAACACTGAAGCTTTCTTT. It translates to CASSPWGGILNTEAFF.

This clone occurred a few times. V usage is TRBV3-1 (or the pseudogene TRBV3-2) and J usage is TRBJ2-7; TRBD1 is a possible D gene (6 bases). Germline values: CDR1 LGHDT, CDR2 YNNKEL (reference sequence). This CDR3 has 15 amino acids. V was cut by 0 bases and J by 6 bases, with 15 bases left in between. The CDR3 reads CASSQEAGAPLEQYF. The CDR3 DNA reads as TGTGCCAGCAGCCAAGAGGCAGGGGCCCCTCTCGAGCAGTACTTC.

The chain has TRBV18 and TRBJ1-4, with unresolved D. Germline values: CDR1 KGHSH, CDR2 LQKENI. Trimming shortened V by 0 bases and J by 8 bases, and 10 bases separated the two germline ends. The CDR3 loop spans 14 amino acids. The CDR3: CASSPPEGLEKLFF. As DNA, the CDR3 is TGTGCCAGCTCACCACCTGAGGGATTAGAAAAACTGTTTTTT.

V gene TRBV9 combines with J gene TRBJ2-3, with TRBD1 as a possible D gene (6 bases). CDR1 SGDLS and CDR2 YYNGEE come from the germline V gene. V lost 0 bases and J lost 0, with 8 bases in between. CDR3 size: 15 residues. The CDR3 region has the DNA TGTGCCAGCAGCGTAGTGGGGGCTAGCACAGATACGCAGTATTTT. This sequence encodes CASSVVGASTDTQYF.